This entry features one TCR beta chain sequence. This entry is derived from a study of PD-L1 blockade in urothelial cancer. Documented time point: pretreatment peripheral blood. Enrolled patients showed locally advanced or metastatic urothelial carcinoma. Produced via immunoSEQ multiplex PCR; TCRdb's table is partial and in-frame only. Here the sample spans under 95,000 clones, 84% being singletons. The CDR3 runs to 14 residues. The germline gives CDR1 SEHNR, CDR2 FQNEAQ (reference sequence). Unmatched junction bases numbered 8, after V lost 4 bases and J lost 13 bases. The chain carries TRBV7-9 and TRBJ2-1; 12 bases fit TRBD2. The source was PBMCs, collected around atezolizumab (anti-PD-L1) treatment. The origin of this receptor is a man between 60 and 75 years old with urothelial cancer. CDR3 in DNA: TGTGCCAGCAGCTACCTAAAGACTAGCGGGAGTCAGTTCTTC. Its translation is CASSYLKTSGSQFF. The entire variable domain, with the rest obtained from reference TRBV7-9 and TRBJ2-1, is as follows: DTGVSQNPRHKITKRGQNVTFRCDPISEHNRLYWYRQTLGQGPEFLTYFQNEAQLEKSRLLSDRFSAERPKGSFSTLEIQRTEQGDSAMYLCASSYLKTSGSQFFGPGTRLTVL.